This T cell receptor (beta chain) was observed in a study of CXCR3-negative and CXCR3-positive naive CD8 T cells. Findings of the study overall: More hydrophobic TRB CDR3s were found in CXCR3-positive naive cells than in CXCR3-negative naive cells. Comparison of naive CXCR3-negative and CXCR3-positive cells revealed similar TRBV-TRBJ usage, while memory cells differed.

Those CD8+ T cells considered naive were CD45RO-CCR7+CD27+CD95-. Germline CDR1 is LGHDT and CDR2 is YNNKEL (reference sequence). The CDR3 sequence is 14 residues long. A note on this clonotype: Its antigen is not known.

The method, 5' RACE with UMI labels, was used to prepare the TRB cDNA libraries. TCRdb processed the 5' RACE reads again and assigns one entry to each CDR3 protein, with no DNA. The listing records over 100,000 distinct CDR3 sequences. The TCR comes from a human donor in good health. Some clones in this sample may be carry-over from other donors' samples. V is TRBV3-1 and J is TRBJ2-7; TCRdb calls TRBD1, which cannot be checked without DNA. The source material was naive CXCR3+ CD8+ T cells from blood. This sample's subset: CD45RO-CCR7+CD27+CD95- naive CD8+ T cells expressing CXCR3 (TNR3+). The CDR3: CASSRLRTAYEQYF.